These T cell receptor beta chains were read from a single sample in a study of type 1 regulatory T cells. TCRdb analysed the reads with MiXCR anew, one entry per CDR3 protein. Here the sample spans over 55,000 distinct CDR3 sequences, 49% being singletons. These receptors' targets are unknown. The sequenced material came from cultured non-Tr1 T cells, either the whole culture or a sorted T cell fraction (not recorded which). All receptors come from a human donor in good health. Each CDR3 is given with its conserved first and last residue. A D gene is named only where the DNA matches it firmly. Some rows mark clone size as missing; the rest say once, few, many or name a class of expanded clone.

CDR3 protein: CASSSSPGGTDTQYF
CDR3 DNA: TGTGCCAGCAGCTCCTCCCCGGGGGGCACAGATACGCAGTATTTT
clone size: medium-sized
J gene: TRBJ2-3
D gene: -
V gene: TRBV7-9

CDR3 protein: CASSSREANKNIQYF
CDR3 DNA: TGCGCCAGCAGCTCTCGGGAGGCTAACAAAAACATTCAGTACTTC
clone size: -
J gene: TRBJ2-4
D gene: TRBD2
V gene: TRBV5-1

CDR3 protein: CASSETGDYGYTF
CDR3 DNA: TGTGCCAGCAGTGAGACAGGAGACTATGGCTACACCTTC
clone size: few
J gene: TRBJ1-2
D gene: -
V gene: TRBV6-1

CDR3 protein: CASSFKGYGYTF
CDR3 DNA: TGTGCCAGCAGCTTTAAGGGATATGGCTACACCTTC
clone size: -
J gene: TRBJ1-2
D gene: -
V gene: TRBV7-2

CDR3 protein: CASSLFDLRLGAFF
CDR3 DNA: TGTGCCAGCAGTTTGTTTGATCTTCGTTTAGGAGCTTTCTTT
clone size: medium-sized
J gene: TRBJ1-1
D gene: -
V gene: TRBV12-3/TRBV12-4

CDR3 protein: CASSLGQGATNEKLFF
CDR3 DNA: TGTGCCAGCAGCCTTGGACAGGGGGCAACTAATGAAAAACTGTTTTTT
clone size: -
J gene: TRBJ1-4
D gene: TRBD1
V gene: TRBV12-3/TRBV12-4

CDR3 protein: CATRTENTGELFF
CDR3 DNA: TGCGCCACCAGGACAGAGAACACCGGGGAGCTGTTTTTT
clone size: many
J gene: TRBJ2-2
D gene: -
V gene: TRBV5-1

CDR3 protein: CATGGGSYEQYF
CDR3 DNA: TGTGCCACAGGCGGGGGGTCCTACGAGCAGTACTTC
clone size: few
J gene: TRBJ2-7
D gene: TRBD2
V gene: TRBV18

CDR3 protein: CASSLARTANTEAFF
CDR3 DNA: TGTGCCAGCAGCTTAGCGCGAACAGCAAACACTGAAGCTTTCTTT
clone size: few
J gene: TRBJ1-1
D gene: -
V gene: TRBV7-9

CDR3 protein: CASRRTVDSYEQYF
CDR3 DNA: TGTGCCAGCAGACGGACAGTAGACTCCTACGAGCAGTACTTC
clone size: -
J gene: TRBJ2-7
D gene: -
V gene: TRBV2

CDR3 protein: CASSQGTGGQPRHF
CDR3 DNA: TGTGCCAGCAGCCAAGGGACAGGGGGTCAGCCCCGGCATTTT
clone size: -
J gene: TRBJ1-5
D gene: TRBD1
V gene: TRBV3-1

CDR3 protein: CASSYLGLAGEQFF
CDR3 DNA: TGTGCCAGCAGTTACCTCGGACTAGCGGGGGAGCAGTTCTTC
clone size: few
J gene: TRBJ2-1
D gene: TRBD2
V gene: TRBV6-5

CDR3 protein: CASSQVPAGVNYGYTF
CDR3 DNA: TGTGCCAGCAGCCAAGTTCCGGCAGGAGTTAACTATGGCTACACCTTC
clone size: many
J gene: TRBJ1-2
D gene: -
V gene: TRBV4-2

CDR3 protein: CSAYDRAGTEAFF
CDR3 DNA: TGCAGTGCATACGACAGGGCCGGGACTGAAGCTTTCTTT
clone size: few
J gene: TRBJ1-1
D gene: TRBD1
V gene: TRBV20-1

CDR3 protein: CASSEMWGARQPQHF
CDR3 DNA: TGTGCCAGCAGTGAAATGTGGGGGGCTCGTCAGCCCCAGCATTTT
clone size: few
J gene: TRBJ1-5
D gene: -
V gene: TRBV6-1

CDR3 protein: CAWSQGLGDQPQHF
CDR3 DNA: TGTGCCTGGAGCCAGGGCTTAGGCGATCAGCCCCAGCATTTT
clone size: -
J gene: TRBJ1-5
D gene: -
V gene: TRBV30

CDR3 protein: CASSARSSYEQYF
CDR3 DNA: TGTGCCAGCAGTGCCCGATCCTCCTACGAGCAGTACTTC
clone size: -
J gene: TRBJ2-7
D gene: -
V gene: TRBV25-1

CDR3 protein: CASSPGFRANQPQHF
CDR3 DNA: TGTGCCAGCAGTCCAGGTTTCAGGGCGAATCAGCCCCAGCATTTT
clone size: -
J gene: TRBJ1-5
D gene: -
V gene: TRBV6-5

CDR3 protein: CASSLREIQYF
CDR3 DNA: TGTGCCAGCAGCCTGAGGGAGATACAGTATTTT
clone size: -
J gene: TRBJ2-3
D gene: -
V gene: TRBV7-2

CDR3 protein: CSVRRQGAGELFF
CDR3 DNA: TGCAGTGTTAGACGGCAGGGCGCCGGGGAGCTGTTTTTT
clone size: -
J gene: TRBJ2-2
D gene: -
V gene: TRBV20-1

CDR3 protein: CASSFPRQRYGYTF
CDR3 DNA: TGTGCCAGCAGCTTTCCCCGACAGCGCTATGGCTACACCTTC
clone size: -
J gene: TRBJ1-2
D gene: -
V gene: TRBV7-2

CDR3 protein: CASSYSGTLYGYTF
CDR3 DNA: TGTGCCAGCAGTTACTCAGGGACTCTCTATGGCTACACCTTC
clone size: few
J gene: TRBJ1-2
D gene: -
V gene: TRBV6-2/TRBV6-3

CDR3 protein: CASRDSSSGANVLTF
CDR3 DNA: TGTGCCAGCAGGGACAGCAGCTCTGGGGCCAACGTCCTGACTTTC
clone size: -
J gene: TRBJ2-6
D gene: -
V gene: TRBV6-1

CDR3 protein: CASSQRQGAVDEQFF
CDR3 DNA: TGCGCCAGCAGCCAGAGACAGGGGGCCGTCGATGAGCAGTTCTTC
clone size: -
J gene: TRBJ2-1
D gene: TRBD1
V gene: TRBV4-3

CDR3 protein: CASSWRTGLVGAYGYTF
CDR3 DNA: TGTGCCAGCAGTTGGCGGACAGGCCTGGTGGGAGCCTATGGCTACACCTTC
clone size: -
J gene: TRBJ1-2
D gene: TRBD1
V gene: TRBV12-3/TRBV12-4

CDR3 protein: CSARDATASTDTQYF
CDR3 DNA: TGCAGTGCTAGAGATGCAACTGCTAGCACAGATACGCAGTATTTT
clone size: -
J gene: TRBJ2-3
D gene: -
V gene: TRBV20-1

CDR3 protein: CASSLDRVSYGYTF
CDR3 DNA: TGTGCCAGCAGCTTGGACAGGGTTTCTTATGGCTACACCTTC
clone size: -
J gene: TRBJ1-2
D gene: TRBD1
V gene: TRBV7-2

CDR3 protein: CAISESAGAYNEQFF
CDR3 DNA: TGTGCCATCAGTGAGTCCGCGGGGGCCTACAATGAGCAGTTCTTC
clone size: -
J gene: TRBJ2-1
D gene: TRBD2
V gene: TRBV10-3

CDR3 protein: CSARVDGQNNSPLHF
CDR3 DNA: TGCAGTGCTAGAGTGGACGGGCAAAATAATTCACCCCTCCACTTT
clone size: -
J gene: TRBJ1-6
D gene: -
V gene: TRBV20-1

CDR3 protein: CASSNLGYEQYF
CDR3 DNA: TGTGCCAGCAGCAATTTGGGGTACGAGCAGTACTTC
clone size: -
J gene: TRBJ2-7
D gene: -
V gene: TRBV25-1

CDR3 protein: CASSRYSQGQETQYF
CDR3 DNA: TGTGCCAGCAGCCGTTATTCACAGGGGCAAGAGACCCAGTACTTC
clone size: -
J gene: TRBJ2-5
D gene: TRBD1
V gene: TRBV5-4